This entry lists 19 T cell receptor beta chains sequenced from one sample in a study of cytomegalovirus exposure and HLA in healthy donors. The PCR contained 60 Vbeta and 13 Jbeta primers. Only in-frame clones appear in the TCRdb table, and some are missing; sequencing was by immunoSEQ multiplex PCR. The top ten hold approximately 5.4% of the sample, which has roughly 180,000 clones, about four fifths seen once. Sequencing used PBMCs. The receptors were gathered from a woman aged 25 to 39 in good health and CMV-seropositive.

The chain is built from TRBV5-1 and TRBJ2-1; TRBD2 aligns across 7 bases. There are 18 residues in the CDR3. The V segment lost 0 bases and the J segment 0 bases; nucleotides outside the gene matches: 9. Germline loops: CDR1 SGHRS, CDR2 YFSETQ. As DNA, the CDR3 is TGCGCCAGCAGCTTGGTCGCGGGAGAAAGGAGCTCCTACAATGAGCAGTTCTTC. This codes for CASSLVAGERSSYNEQFF.

This clone was seen more than once but under ten times. The J gene is TRBJ2-3, the V gene TRBV5-4; tentative D call: TRBD2 (6 bases). V was pared by 3 bases and J by 6 bases, with 20 bases between. This CDR3 is built from 16 residues. CDR1 SGHNT and CDR2 YYREEE come from the germline V gene (reference sequence). The CDR3 nucleotides read TGTGCCAGCAGCTCCGCACGTACTAGCAATGAGGATACGCAGTATTTT. As protein: CASSSARTSNEDTQYF.

J is TRBJ2-7 and V is TRBV27; the D gene is possibly TRBD1 (5 bases). V lost 5 bases to trimming and J lost 5 bases, with 13 bases between them. CDR3 length equals 13 residues. Per the germline V gene, CDR1 is MNHEY and CDR2 is SMNVEV (reference sequence). CDR3 coding DNA: TGTGCCAGCAGTCCAAACTCAGGGCACGAGCAGTACTTC. Translated, it gives CASSPNSGHEQYF.

This chain connects TRBV5-1 to TRBJ2-7; TRBD2 aligns across 8 bases. From germline, CDR1 is SGHRS and CDR2 YFSETQ. The CDR3 totals 16 residues. V was pared by 0 bases and J by 2 bases, with 7 bases of the junction left unmatched. CDR3 DNA: TGCGCCAGCAGCTTGGCCCTCCGCGGGAGGACCTACGAGCAGTACTTC. Residues: CASSLALRGRTYEQYF.

The CDR3 loop is CSAQDLETQYF. In nucleotides, the CDR3 is TGCAGTGCTCAGGACTTGGAGACCCAGTACTTC. V gene TRBV20-1 combines with J gene TRBJ2-5; possibly TRBD2 for D (5 bases). CDR3 length equals 11 residues. Germline V gives CDR1 DFQATT, CDR2 SNEGSKA (reference sequence). The V end was cut by 5 bases, the J end by 5 bases, with 9 bases between.

The chain carries TRBV11-2 and TRBJ2-5; D is unresolved. Matching the DNA end better, TRBJ2-7 makes the J call doubtful. This CDR3 comprises 13 residues. The germline gives CDR1 SGHAT, CDR2 FQNNGV. The CDR3 region has the DNA TGTGCCAGCAGCTTAGATGCGGAGTACGAGCAGTACTTC. Encoded protein: CASSLDAEYEQYF.

This chain's CDR3 is CASSLTSGYPSYNEQFF. CDR3 coding DNA: TGCGCCAGCAGCTTGACCTCAGGATACCCCTCCTACAATGAGCAGTTCTTC. The gene calls are TRBV5-1 and TRBJ2-1; the D is unclear. This CDR3 is built from 17 residues. CDR1 and CDR2 (germline): SGHRS, YFSETQ. V gave up 1 base and J gave up 0 bases, with 14 bases separating them.

The J gene is TRBJ2-1, the V gene TRBV4-3; no clear D gene. V lost 0 bases and J 8 bases, leaving 8 bases between the germline ends. The CDR3 consists of 13 residues. Germline V gene sequence: CDR1 LGHNA, CDR2 YSLEER. The CDR3, as DNA: TGCGCCAGCAGCCAAGATCTCCGAGATGAGCAGTTCTTC. Protein product: CASSQDLRDEQFF.

CDR3 protein: CASSVGVLVLDEQFF. In DNA form, the CDR3 reads TGTGCCAGCAGCGTAGGGGTACTAGTTTTAGATGAGCAGTTCTTC. The V call is TRBV9, the J call TRBJ2-1, with a tentative D call TRBD2 (5 bases). CDR3 size: 15 residues. CDR1 and CDR2 (germline): SGDLS, YYNGEE. Trimming shortened V by 0 bases and J by 8 bases, and 15 bases separated the two germline ends. The variable domain in full, completed from reference TRBV9 and TRBJ2-1, reads DSGVTQTPKHLITATGQRVTLRCSPRSGDLSVYWYQQSLDQGLQFLIQYYNGEERAKGNILERFSAQQFPDLHSELNLSSLELGDSALYFCASSVGVLVLDEQFFGPGTRLTVL.

This clone showed up just a few times. J is TRBJ2-7 and V is TRBV7-2, with a possible D match to TRBD2 (6 bases). The germline CDR1 and CDR2 sequences are SGHTA and FQGNSA. This CDR3 has 13 residues. Deletions cut 1 base from V and 6 bases from J, with 10 bases between. The CDR3 spells CASSLGLGGEQYF. CDR3 nucleotide sequence: TGTGCCAGCAGCTTAGGTTTGGGGGGCGAGCAGTACTTC.

The chain recombines TRBV27 with TRBJ2-2; tentatively, D is TRBD1 (6 bases). This CDR3 has 13 amino acids. Deletions cut 4 bases from V and 7 bases from J, with 10 bases between. CDR1 MNHEY and CDR2 SMNVEV come from the germline V gene (reference sequence). The CDR3 sequence: CASSWGQGGELFF. The CDR3 bases are TGTGCCAGCAGTTGGGGGCAGGGCGGGGAGCTGTTTTTT.

The rearrangement links TRBV6-1 to TRBJ2-3, with D unclear. Trimming cost V 9 bases and J 1 base, with 17 bases left between them. The germline V gene encodes CDR1 MNHNS and CDR2 SASEGT. CDR3 size: 15 residues. The CDR3 spells CASLYSYRRTDTQYF. CDR3 in DNA: TGTGCCAGTTTGTACAGCTATCGTCGCACAGATACGCAGTATTTT.

The V and J genes are TRBV5-1 and TRBJ2-1; a possible D gene is TRBD2 (6 bases). Germline V CDR1 and CDR2: SGHRS, YFSETQ. CDR3 length equals 15 residues. V lost 2 bases to trimming and J lost 6 bases, with 15 bases between them. Written as DNA, the CDR3 is TGCGCCAGCAGCTTATCGGGACTGGATTCCAATGAGCAGTTCTTC. It translates to CASSLSGLDSNEQFF.

The rearrangement links TRBV11-2 to TRBJ2-2, with 12 bases identical to TRBD2. The CDR3 runs to 16 residues. CDR1 and CDR2 (germline): SGHAT, FQNNGV. Germline trimming cut 4 bases from V and 2 bases from J; bases unmatched to any gene: 2. CDR3 loop: CASSWTSGTNTGELFF. CDR3 sequence (DNA): TGTGCCAGCAGCTGGACTAGCGGGACTAACACCGGGGAGCTGTTTTTT.

DNA of the CDR3: TGTGCCATCAGGCGACCCCTTCCGGGACAGGGCTATGGCTACACCTTC. It specifies CAIRRPLPGQGYGYTF. V and J are TRBV10-3 and TRBJ1-2; TRBD1 matches at 9 bases. The CDR3 spans 16 residues. CDR1 and CDR2 from the germline V gene are ENHRY and SYGVKD. With V trimmed by 6 bases and J by 4 bases, 12 bases remained unmatched.

The chain has TRBV27 and TRBJ2-1; 8 nucleotides match TRBD2. After removal of 6 bases from V and 3 bases from J, the junction contained 4 bases not matched to a gene. The germline CDR1 and CDR2 sequences are MNHEY and SMNVEV (reference sequence). CDR3 length equals 14 residues. In nucleotides, the CDR3 is TGTGCCAGCAGAACTAGCGGATTCTACAATGAGCAGTTCTTC. Translating it yields CASRTSGFYNEQFF.

In the case of this clone: Other DNA variants within this sample encode the same CDR3. V gene TRBV10-3 combines with J gene TRBJ2-7; D possibly corresponds to TRBD2 (5 bases). CDR1 is ENHRY, CDR2 SYGVKD, per germline. The V end lost 3 bases, the J end lost 2 bases, and 17 bases lay between the germline ends. The CDR3 is 16 amino acids. CDR3 DNA sequence: TGTGCCATCAGTGATCTTAAAGGGAGACGGGCCTACGAGCAGTACTTC. Translated, it gives CAISDLKGRRAYEQYF.

The V and J genes are TRBV25-1 and TRBJ1-5, with no clear D. Germline assignment: CDR1 MGHDK and CDR2 SYGVNS. With 5 bases removed from V and 5 bases from J, the gap between germline ends came to 13 bases. The length of the CDR3 is 14 residues. In DNA form, the CDR3 reads TGTGCCAGCAGTCGTACGGGGAAGGATCAGCCCCAGCATTTT. This translates into CASSRTGKDQPQHF.

The chain carries TRBV14 and TRBJ1-2; 11 nucleotides agree with TRBD1. CDR3 length equals 14 residues. Germline loops: CDR1 SGHDN, CDR2 FVKESK. The J segment lost 8 bases and the V segment lost 4 bases, leaving 6 bases of the junction unmatched. In nucleotides, the CDR3 is TGTGCCAGCAGCCTGGACAGGGGGCAAGGAGGCTACACCTTC. Translating gives CASSLDRGQGGYTF. Full variable domain (rest looked up from reference TRBV14 and TRBJ1-2): EAGVTQFPSHSVIEKGQTVTLRCDPISGHDNLYWYRRVMGKEIKFLLHFVKESKQDESGMPNNRFLAERTGGTYSTLKVQPAELEDSGVYFCASSLDRGQGGYTFGSGTRLTVV.